This T cell receptor (beta chain) was retrieved from a study of T cell responses to AZD1222 COVID-19 vaccine. The V gene lost 0 bases and the J gene lost 11 bases, with 11 bases spanning the gap. Germline-derived CDR1 and CDR2 are LGHDT and YNNKEL (reference sequence). The CDR3 covers 14 residues. This clone was found once. What it binds is unknown. Assay: immunoSEQ multiplex PCR; the TCRdb copy retains only in-frame clones and omits some. Of about 100,000 clones listed, roughly 90% are singletons. Study-level findings and limits: Spike was spanned by vaccine-associated CD4 TCRs, with dominance at 160-218 and 743-854. Repertoires were obtained solely post-peak T cell response. Once two AZD1222 doses were given, Spike-specific TCR breadth and depth went up.

This chain uses TRBV3-1 (or the pseudogene TRBV3-2) with TRBJ1-6; D gene unclear. Sequencing used peripheral blood, obtained on day 0 of MenACWY control vaccination. This sequence originates from an adult in good health. The CDR3, as DNA: TGTGCCAGCAGCCAAGAATGGCGGACGGCACCCCTCCACTTT. It is translated as CASSQEWRTAPLHF.